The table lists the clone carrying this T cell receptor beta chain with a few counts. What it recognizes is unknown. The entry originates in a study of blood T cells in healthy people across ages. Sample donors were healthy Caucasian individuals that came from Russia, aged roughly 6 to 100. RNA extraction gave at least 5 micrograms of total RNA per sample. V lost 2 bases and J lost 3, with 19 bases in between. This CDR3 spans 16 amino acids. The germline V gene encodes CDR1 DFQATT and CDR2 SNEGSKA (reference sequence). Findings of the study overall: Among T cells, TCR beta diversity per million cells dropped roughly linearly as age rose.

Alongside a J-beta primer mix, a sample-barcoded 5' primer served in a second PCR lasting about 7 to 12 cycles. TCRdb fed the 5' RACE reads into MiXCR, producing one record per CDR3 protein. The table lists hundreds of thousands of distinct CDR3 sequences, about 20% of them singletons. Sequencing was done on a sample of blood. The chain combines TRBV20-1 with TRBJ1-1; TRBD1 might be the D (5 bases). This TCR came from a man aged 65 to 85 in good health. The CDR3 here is CSARPTRGVRDTEAFF. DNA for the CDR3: TGCAGTGCTAGACCCACACGGGGGGTCCGGGACACTGAAGCTTTCTTT.